These 3 T cell receptor beta chains were sequenced from one sample in a study of T cells in Graves' hyperthyroidism and ophthalmopathy (dated by TCRdb to between 2018 and 2021). The library was built by means of multiplex PCR. TCRdb shows the sequencer as Illumina HiSeq 2000. Amplification of TCR beta CDR3 regions was carried out from RNA transcripts. For the first round of RT-PCR on the TCR CDR3, the HTBI primer set was used together with the Qiagen OneStep RT-PCR kit. The public reads were quality trimmed at Q25 with fastp and then assembled into clones with MiXCR by TCRdb, keeping productive beta chains. Every CDR3 protein is listed once, alongside the most common genes and DNA of its rows. This sample has hundreds of thousands of distinct CDR3 sequences in its table, and roughly a sixth of those were observed once. The ten largest clonotypes hold approximately 3.5% of the sample. Sample: blood. The receptors were sampled from a woman aged 40 to 50 with Graves' ophthalmopathy.

The sample holds many counts of this clonotype. This chain joins TRBV7-2 and TRBJ2-2, with 7 bases identical to TRBD1. The CDR3 has 13 amino acids. V lost 4 bases and J lost 7; bases outside the gene matches: 3. Per the germline V gene, CDR1 is SGHTA and CDR2 is FQGNSA. DNA for the CDR3: TGTGCCAGCAGCTGGAGACAGGGCGGGGAGCTGTTTTTT. It encodes CASSWRQGGELFF.

In this sample, this clonotype turned up many times. The chain carries TRBV10-3 and TRBJ2-7; TRBD2 aligns across 10 bases. The ends lost 6 bases at V and 7 bases at J; junction bases unmatched: 12. The germline V gene has CDR1 ENHRY and CDR2 SYGVKD. The CDR3 is made up of 15 amino acids. CDR3 in amino acids: CAIRKELAGLEEQYF. The DNA of the CDR3 is TGTGCCATCAGGAAAGAACTAGCGGGATTGGAAGAGCAGTACTTC.

The V gene is TRBV29-1, the J gene TRBJ2-1, with unresolved D. V lost 6 bases and J 5 bases, leaving 8 bases between the germline ends. The CDR3 loop spans 11 amino acids. In germline, CDR1 is SQVTM, CDR2 ANQGSEA. The CDR3 DNA reads as TGCAGCGTCGGACGGAACAATGAGCAGTTCTTC. It encodes CSVGRNNEQFF.